Sequencing of this T cell receptor (beta chain) was carried out in a study of radiation and T cells in renal cell carcinoma (dated by TCRdb to 2020 to 2021). About the investigation overall: A total of approximately 53 samples underwent TCR beta sequencing, made up of approximately 26 tumors and around 27 peripheral blood samples. The final blood draw was performed at 4 weeks after radiation, at the same time as nephrectomy. A total of over 4 million unique CDR3 nucleotide sequences, encoding around 2.7 million unique CDR3 amino acid sequences, were found across all 55 or so samples. General findings and caveats noted by the study authors: Top tumor clonotypes rose in blood from baseline to 2 weeks post-radiation, then contracted by 4 weeks, suggesting transient expansion of tumor-resident clones. Because pretreatment tumor biopsies were not available, the baseline intratumoral presence of clonotypes could not be determined. Blood repertoire dynamics were not followed beyond 4 weeks after treatment. Effects of radiation dose or scheduling on the TCR repertoire could not be addressed with the single-armed trial design.

TCR beta libraries were generated from genomic DNA with the immunoSEQ kit, following the manufacturer's recommendations. Library preparation used a first multiplex PCR with proprietary primers, then a second PCR adding unique barcodes, with bead cleanups after each round. A kit-provided positive control reaction and a negative control reaction were included in every sample batch. The final libraries were assessed on an Agilent 4200 TapeStation D1000 ScreenTape, pooled by volume, and quantified by qPCR. An Illumina NextSeq500 fitted with a MidOutput 150-cycle cartridge performed the sequencing, running 156 Read1 cycles and 15 Index1 cycles with the kit's custom primers. The pooled library was loaded at approximately 0.95 pM with an approximately 18% PhiX control spike-in. The authors' analysis ran thus. Vendor-processed data were analyzed in R, with a clonotype defined as all T cells sharing the same CDR3 nucleotide sequence. For clone abundance analyses, frequencies were normalized to the 10,000 most abundant clones per sample. Before analysis, public T cell clones were removed, and these numbered fewer than six per sample on average. A difference in abundance of at least 32-fold between compartments was used to define tumor-enriched and baseline blood-enriched clonotypes. Clonotypes expanded or contracted between blood time points were identified with a beta-binomial differential abundance model. Tumor-blood repertoire similarity was measured with the Baroni-Urbani and Buser coefficient, and group comparisons used two-tailed Wilcoxon tests in R. TCRdb holds this immuneACCESS table with in-frame rearrangements only. Some clones are missing; in checked studies, unresolved V genes explain under half, and the rest has no known cause. Clonal size and the V and J genes are those of that table, whereas D and trimming came from the DNA. Across this sample there are around 170,000 clones, with about 88% seen only once. About 11% of the sample is held by the ten biggest clonotypes.

Regarding this clone: Its antigen is not yet known. Base-call qualities are not available, and no considerably larger clone is one nucleotide away.

Read against the paper, the sample's time point label means: blood 4 weeks post-SBRT, at nephrectomy. Read against the paper, the sample's treatment or condition label means: 15 Gy SBRT to primary tumor, nephrectomy 4 weeks later. Samples came from a clinical trial, in which primary renal cell carcinomas received 15 Gy stereotactic body radiation therapy followed by nephrectomy 4 weeks later. Serial peripheral blood from radiation-treated patients was sampled at baseline, 2 weeks and 4 weeks after SBRT to track tumor-enriched clonotypes. All patients had renal cell carcinoma with clear cell pathology. The QIAamp DNA Blood Mini Kit (Qiagen) was used to prepare genomic DNA for TCR sequencing. The analyses included only samples that passed all quality control checks. This TCR was sampled from a woman in her 50s with renal cell carcinoma. The specimen comprised blood, sampled from a patient whose treatment included radiotherapy and nephrectomy.

The CDR3 sequence is CASSVGPRETEAFF. The nucleotide sequence reads TGTGCCAGCTCAGTTGGACCTCGGGAGACTGAAGCTTTCTTT. The V and J genes are TRBV18 and TRBJ1-1, with the D gene too uncertain to name. The CDR3 numbers 14 residues from cysteine through phenylalanine. Only the CDR3 DNA stays, 42 bases, in frame from base 1. The germline V gene sets CDR1 to KGHSH and CDR2 to LQKENI. Cut back by 5 bases and 5 bases, the V and J ends lie 15 bases apart. With the rest looked up from the reference TRBV18 and TRBJ1-1 genes rather than sequenced, the full variable domain is NAGVMQNPRHLVRRRGQEARLRCSPMKGHSHVYWYRQLPEEGLKFMVYLQKENIIDESGMPKERFSAEFPKEGPSILRIQQVVRGDSAAYFCASSVGPRETEAFFGQGTRLTVV.